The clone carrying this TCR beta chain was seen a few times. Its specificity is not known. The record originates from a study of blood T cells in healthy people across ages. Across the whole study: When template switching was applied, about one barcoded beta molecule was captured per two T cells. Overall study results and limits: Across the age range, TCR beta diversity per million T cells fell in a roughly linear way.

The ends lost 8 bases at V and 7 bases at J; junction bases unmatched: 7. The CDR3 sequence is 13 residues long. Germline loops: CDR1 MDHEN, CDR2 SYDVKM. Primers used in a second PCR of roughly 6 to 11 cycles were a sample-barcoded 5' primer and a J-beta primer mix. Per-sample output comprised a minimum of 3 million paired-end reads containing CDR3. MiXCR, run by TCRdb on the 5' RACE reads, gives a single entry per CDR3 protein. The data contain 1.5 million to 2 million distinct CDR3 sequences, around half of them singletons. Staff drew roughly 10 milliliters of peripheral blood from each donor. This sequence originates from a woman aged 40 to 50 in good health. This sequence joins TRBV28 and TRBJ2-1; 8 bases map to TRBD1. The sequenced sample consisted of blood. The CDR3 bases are TGTGCCAGCCTGGACAGGGCTAAGAATGAGCAGTTCTTC. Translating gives CASLDRAKNEQFF.